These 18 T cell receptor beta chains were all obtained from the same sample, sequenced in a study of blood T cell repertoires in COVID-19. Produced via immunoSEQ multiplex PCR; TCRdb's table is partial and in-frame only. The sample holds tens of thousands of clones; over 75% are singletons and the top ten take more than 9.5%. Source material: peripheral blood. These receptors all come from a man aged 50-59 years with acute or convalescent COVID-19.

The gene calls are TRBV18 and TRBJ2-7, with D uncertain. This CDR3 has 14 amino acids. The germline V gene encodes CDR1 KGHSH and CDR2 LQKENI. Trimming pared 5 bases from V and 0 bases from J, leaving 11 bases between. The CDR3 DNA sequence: TGTGCCAGCTCATCGGAGCCGGGCTCCTACGAGCAGTACTTC. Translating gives CASSSEPGSYEQYF. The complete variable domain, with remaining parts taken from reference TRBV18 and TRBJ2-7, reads NAGVMQNPRHLVRRRGQEARLRCSPMKGHSHVYWYRQLPEEGLKFMVYLQKENIIDESGMPKERFSAEFPKEGPSILRIQQVVRGDSAAYFCASSSEPGSYEQYFGPGTRLTVT.

The CDR3 protein is CASSLPEVNTGELFF. DNA of the CDR3: TGTGCCAGCAGCCTCCCGGAGGTGAACACCGGGGAGCTGTTTTTT. The rearrangement uses TRBV4-2 and TRBJ2-2; perhaps TRBD2 as D (5 bases). Germline assignment: CDR1 LGHNA and CDR2 YNFKEQ. This CDR3 region has 15 residues. The V and J ends lost 4 bases and 1 base respectively, with 10 bases between them.

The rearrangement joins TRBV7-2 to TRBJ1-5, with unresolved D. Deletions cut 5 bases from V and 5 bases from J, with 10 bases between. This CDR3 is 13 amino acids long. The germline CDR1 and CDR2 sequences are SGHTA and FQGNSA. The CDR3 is CASSPRRDQPQHF. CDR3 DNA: TGTGCCAGCAGCCCCCGGCGGGATCAGCCCCAGCATTTT.

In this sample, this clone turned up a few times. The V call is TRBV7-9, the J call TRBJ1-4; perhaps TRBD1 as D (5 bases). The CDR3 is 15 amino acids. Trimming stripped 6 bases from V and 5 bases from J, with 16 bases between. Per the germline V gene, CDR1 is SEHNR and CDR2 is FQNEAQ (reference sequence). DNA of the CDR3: TGTGCCAGCAGTGTTCCGGGACTGTTGAATGAAAAACTGTTTTTT. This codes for CASSVPGLLNEKLFF.

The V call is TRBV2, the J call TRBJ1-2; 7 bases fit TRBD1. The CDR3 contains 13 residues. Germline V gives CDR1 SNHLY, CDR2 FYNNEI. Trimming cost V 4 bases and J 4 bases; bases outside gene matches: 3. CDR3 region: CASSAQGGYGYTF. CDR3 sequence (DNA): TGTGCCAGCAGTGCTCAGGGGGGCTATGGCTACACCTTC.

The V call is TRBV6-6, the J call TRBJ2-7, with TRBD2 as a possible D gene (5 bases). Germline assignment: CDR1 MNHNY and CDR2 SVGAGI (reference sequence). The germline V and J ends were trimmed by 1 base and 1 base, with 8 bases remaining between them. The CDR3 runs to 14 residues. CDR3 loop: CASSYWTGSYEQYF. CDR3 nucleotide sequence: TGTGCCAGCAGTTACTGGACGGGATCCTACGAGCAGTACTTC.

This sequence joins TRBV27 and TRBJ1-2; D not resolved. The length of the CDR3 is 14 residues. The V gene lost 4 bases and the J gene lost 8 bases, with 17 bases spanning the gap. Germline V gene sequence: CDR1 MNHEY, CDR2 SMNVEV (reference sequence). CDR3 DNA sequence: TGTGCCAGCAGTTATGGCAGCCGAGGAGGCGGCTACACCTTC. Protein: CASSYGSRGGGYTF.

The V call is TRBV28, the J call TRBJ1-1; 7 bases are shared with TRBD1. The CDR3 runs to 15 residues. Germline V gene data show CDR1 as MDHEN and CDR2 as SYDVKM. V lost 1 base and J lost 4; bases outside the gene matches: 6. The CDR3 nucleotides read TGTGCCAGCAGTTTATCGGCAGGGGGGCCCACTGAAGCTTTCTTT. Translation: CASSLSAGGPTEAFF.

CDR3 bases: TGTGCCAGCAGTTTTTTACAGTCCTATGGCTACACCTTC. As protein: CASSFLQSYGYTF. The chain is built from TRBV28 and TRBJ1-2, with D uncertain. The germline gives CDR1 MDHEN, CDR2 SYDVKM. CDR3 length equals 13 residues. V dropped 3 bases and J dropped 4 bases, with 9 bases sitting between them.

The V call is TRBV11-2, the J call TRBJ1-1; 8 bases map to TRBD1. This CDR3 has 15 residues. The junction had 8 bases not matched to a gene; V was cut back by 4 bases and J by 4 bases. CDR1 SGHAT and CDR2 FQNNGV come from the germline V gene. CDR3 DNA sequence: TGTGCCAGCAGCTCTCGGACAGGGTGGGCCACTGAAGCTTTCTTT. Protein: CASSSRTGWATEAFF.

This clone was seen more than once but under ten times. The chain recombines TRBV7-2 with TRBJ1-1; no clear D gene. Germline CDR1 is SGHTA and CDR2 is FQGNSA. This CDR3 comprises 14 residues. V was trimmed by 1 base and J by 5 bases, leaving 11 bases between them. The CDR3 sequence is CASSLGLTGTEAFF. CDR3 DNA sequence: TGTGCCAGCAGCTTAGGACTCACGGGGACTGAAGCTTTCTTT. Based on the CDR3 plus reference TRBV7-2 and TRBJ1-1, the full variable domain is GAGVSQSPSNKVTEKGKDVELRCDPISGHTALYWYRQSLGQGLEFLIYFQGNSAPDKSGLPSDRFSAERTGGSVSTLTIQRTQQEDSAVYLCASSLGLTGTEAFFGQGTRLTVV.

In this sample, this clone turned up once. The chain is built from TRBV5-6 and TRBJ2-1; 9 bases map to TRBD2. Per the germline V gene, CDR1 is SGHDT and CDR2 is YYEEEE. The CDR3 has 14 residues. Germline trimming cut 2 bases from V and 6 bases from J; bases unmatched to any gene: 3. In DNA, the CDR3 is TGTGCCAGCAGCTTCCCTAGCGGGGCCAATGAGCAGTTCTTC. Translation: CASSFPSGANEQFF.

CDR3 sequence (DNA): TGCGCCAGCAGCCAGGACAGGAACACTGAAGCTTTCTTT. Its protein product is CASSQDRNTEAFF. The chain is built from TRBV4-3 and TRBJ1-1, with D perhaps TRBD1 (6 bases). Per germline, CDR1 LGHNA and CDR2 YSLEER. Trimming stripped 3 bases from V and 1 base from J, with 6 bases between. CDR3 length: 13 residues.

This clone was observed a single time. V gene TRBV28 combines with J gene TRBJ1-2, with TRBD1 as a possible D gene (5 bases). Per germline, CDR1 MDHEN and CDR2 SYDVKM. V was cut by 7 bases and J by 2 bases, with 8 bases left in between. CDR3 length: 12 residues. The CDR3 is CASKTGNYGYTF. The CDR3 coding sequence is TGTGCCAGCAAAACAGGAAACTATGGCTACACCTTC.

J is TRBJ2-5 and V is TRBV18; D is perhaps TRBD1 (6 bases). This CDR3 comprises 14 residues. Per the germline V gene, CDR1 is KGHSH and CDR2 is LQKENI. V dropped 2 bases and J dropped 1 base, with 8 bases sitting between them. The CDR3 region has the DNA TGTGCCAGCTCACCAGAAGGGGGCCAAGAGACCCAGTACTTC. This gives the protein CASSPEGGQETQYF.

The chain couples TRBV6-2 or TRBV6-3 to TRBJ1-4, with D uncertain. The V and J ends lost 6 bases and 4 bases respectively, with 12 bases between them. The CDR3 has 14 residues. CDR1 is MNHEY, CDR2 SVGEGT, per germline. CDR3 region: CASSRSKHNEKLFF. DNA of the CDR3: TGTGCCAGCAGCCGGAGTAAGCATAATGAAAAACTGTTTTTT.

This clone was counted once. CDR3 in amino acids: CAISDPGADTQYF. In DNA form, the CDR3 reads TGTGCCATCAGTGACCCGGGGGCAGATACGCAGTATTTT. This sequence joins TRBV10-3 and TRBJ2-3, with a tentative D call TRBD2 (6 bases). V lost 3 bases to trimming and J lost 4 bases, with 8 bases between them. The CDR3 loop spans 13 amino acids. Germline CDR1 is ENHRY and CDR2 is SYGVKD.

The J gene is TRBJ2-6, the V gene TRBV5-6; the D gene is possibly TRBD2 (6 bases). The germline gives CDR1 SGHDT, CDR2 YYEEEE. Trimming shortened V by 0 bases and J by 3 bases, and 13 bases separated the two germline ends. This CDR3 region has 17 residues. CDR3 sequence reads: CASSLEIAAGGANVLTF. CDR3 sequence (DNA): TGTGCCAGCAGCTTGGAGATAGCGGCAGGTGGGGCCAACGTCCTGACTTTC.